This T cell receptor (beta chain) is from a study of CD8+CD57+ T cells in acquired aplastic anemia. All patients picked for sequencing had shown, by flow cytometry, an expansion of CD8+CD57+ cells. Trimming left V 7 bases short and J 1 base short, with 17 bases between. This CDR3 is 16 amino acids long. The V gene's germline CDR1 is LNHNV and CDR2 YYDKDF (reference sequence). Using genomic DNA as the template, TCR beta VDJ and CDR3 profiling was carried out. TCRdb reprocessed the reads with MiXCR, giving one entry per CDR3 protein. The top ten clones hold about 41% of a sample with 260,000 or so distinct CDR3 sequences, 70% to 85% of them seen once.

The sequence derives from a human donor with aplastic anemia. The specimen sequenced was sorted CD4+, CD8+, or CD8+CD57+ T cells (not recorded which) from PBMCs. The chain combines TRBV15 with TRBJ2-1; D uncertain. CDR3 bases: TGTGCCACCATCCAAGGGTCGCGAAGTTCCTACAATGAGCAGTTCTTC. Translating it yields CATIQGSRSSYNEQFF.